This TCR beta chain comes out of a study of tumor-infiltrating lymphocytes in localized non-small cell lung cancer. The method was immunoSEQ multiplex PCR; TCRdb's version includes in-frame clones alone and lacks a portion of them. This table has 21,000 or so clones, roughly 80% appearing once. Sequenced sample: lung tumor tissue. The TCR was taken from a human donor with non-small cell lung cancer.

CDR3 residues: CASSQGWGRTGELFF. The DNA for the CDR3 is TGCGCCAGCAGCCAGGGGTGGGGGCGGACCGGGGAGCTGTTTTTT. The chain is built from TRBV4-1 and TRBJ2-2, with TRBD1 as a possible D gene (6 bases). Germline V CDR1 and CDR2: MGHRA, YSYEKL. V dropped 3 bases and J dropped 5 bases, with 13 bases sitting between them. CDR3 length: 15 amino acids.